This T cell receptor beta chain was retrieved from a study of blood T cell repertoires in COVID-19. Turning to the study itself: Acute and convalescent COVID-19 samples came from the United States, Italy and Spain. T cells, B-cell-depleted T cells, or PBMCs supplied cDNA or gDNA.

Looked up from germline, CDR1 is MGHDK and CDR2 is SYGVNS. The CDR3 loop spans 15 amino acids. The ends lost 4 bases at V and 0 bases at J; junction bases unmatched: 4. Per the study methods: Researchers report that nucleated cell counts were estimated from reference gene primer amplification. Clones were sequenced by immunoSEQ multiplex PCR, and TCRdb holds only the in-frame ones, with some missing. V, J and clone size are those of that table, while D and trimming were read from the DNA. The data contain around 120,000 clones, roughly 80% of them singletons. The J gene is TRBJ2-7, the V gene TRBV25-1, with 9 bases aligning to TRBD2. The receptor comes from an older man with acute or convalescent COVID-19. Sequenced sample: peripheral blood. The CDR3 nucleotides are TGTGCCAGCAGTGGAGGACTAGCGTTCTCCTACGAGCAGTACTTC. Encoded protein: CASSGGLAFSYEQYF.